The T cell receptor (beta chain) described here comes from a study of blood T cell repertoires in COVID-19. Generated by immunoSEQ multiplex PCR, the TCRdb table keeps only in-frame clones and is missing some. Of fewer than 200,000 clones listed, around 80% are singletons. There are 14 residues in the CDR3. Trimming pared 0 bases from V and 4 bases from J, leaving 9 bases between. Germline CDR1 MNHEY, CDR2 SVGAGI. The chain combines TRBV6-5 with TRBJ1-2, with D hard to call. This receptor was identified in a human donor in a cohort sampled during active COVID-19. Sequenced input: peripheral blood. The CDR3: CASSYSAEGYGYTF. The CDR3 DNA sequence: TGTGCCAGCAGTTACTCCGCAGAGGGCTATGGCTACACCTTC.